This is a list of T cell receptor beta chains from one sample in a study of tumor-infiltrating lymphocytes in localized non-small cell lung cancer. The data were produced by immunoSEQ multiplex PCR, yet TCRdb's version contains in-frame clones alone and is incomplete. The repertoire holds 6,500 to 8,000 clones, 75% to 85% seen once, with more than 15% in the top ten. What was sequenced was uninvolved lung tissue not adjacent to the tumor. The receptors derive from a human donor with non-small cell lung cancer. CDR3s include the opening cysteine and the closing phenylalanine or tryptophan. The D gene is left open where the match is weak. Clone size is shown for a subset of rows, as once, few, many or a class of expanded clone.

TRBV10-1	-	TRBJ2-7	-	CASSEPGSYEQYF	TGCGCCAGCAGTGAGCCGGGGTCCTACGAGCAGTACTTC
TRBV7-9	-	TRBJ1-3	-	CASSLYYTIYF	TGTGCCAGCAGCTTATATTACACCATATATTTT
TRBV27	-	TRBJ2-2	-	CASSLRRTLNTGELFF	TGTGCCAGCAGTTTAAGGCGGACTCTAAACACCGGGGAGCTGTTTTTT
TRBV7-8	TRBD2	TRBJ2-1	-	CASSRGLAFYNEQFF	TGTGCCAGCAGCCGGGGACTAGCGTTTTACAATGAGCAGTTCTTC
TRBV4-3	-	TRBJ2-7	-	CASSPSGGTLAYEQYF	TGCGCCAGCAGCCCCTCCGGCGGGACATTAGCCTACGAGCAGTACTTC
TRBV6-5	TRBD1	TRBJ2-7	-	CASRSDRGPSYEQYF	TGTGCCAGCAGATCCGACAGGGGGCCTTCCTACGAGCAGTACTTC
TRBV6-1	-	TRBJ2-7	-	CASTGGRGWKDEQYF	TGTGCCAGCACCGGGGGACGAGGGTGGAAGGACGAGCAGTACTTC
TRBV6-1	TRBD1	TRBJ1-4	once	CASRQGYLSVEKLFF	TGTGCCTCGCGACAGGGATATTTATCGGTCGAAAAACTGTTTTTT
TRBV19	TRBD2	TRBJ2-7	large	CASSPSGSSYEQYF	TGTGCCAGTAGTCCTAGCGGGAGCTCCTACGAGCAGTACTTC
TRBV14	TRBD2	TRBJ2-7	-	CASSRSGGALSEQYF	TGTGCCAGCAGCCGGAGCGGGGGGGCGTTGAGCGAGCAGTACTTC
TRBV28	-	TRBJ2-1	-	CASSTGTNYNEQFF	TGTGCCAGCAGTACCGGGACAAACTACAATGAGCAGTTCTTC
TRBV5-6	TRBD1	TRBJ2-7	-	CASSLSGGGYEQYF	TGTGCCAGCAGCTTGTCAGGGGGCGGCTACGAGCAGTACTTC
TRBV7-9	-	TRBJ1-4	-	CASSLGLLEKLFF	TGTGCCAGCAGCTTAGGCCTCTTGGAAAAACTGTTTTTT
TRBV10-2	-	TRBJ2-3	-	CASSEILGSTDTQYF	TGCGCCAGCAGTGAAATCTTGGGGTCGACAGATACGCAGTATTTT
TRBV2	TRBD2	TRBJ2-1	-	CASSEGLAVGGEQFF	TGTGCCAGCAGTGAAGGGCTAGCGGTGGGCGGGGAGCAGTTCTTC
TRBV6-5	TRBD1	TRBJ2-5	-	CASSSGQGETQYF	TGTGCCAGCAGCTCTGGACAGGGCGAGACCCAGTACTTC
TRBV5-1	-	TRBJ2-2	-	CASSLTVSGELFF	TGCGCCAGCAGCTTGACAGTCTCCGGGGAGCTGTTTTTT
TRBV18	TRBD1	TRBJ2-4	-	CASSPRTGIRDIQYF	TGTGCCAGCTCACCGAGGACAGGGATAAGAGACATTCAGTACTTC